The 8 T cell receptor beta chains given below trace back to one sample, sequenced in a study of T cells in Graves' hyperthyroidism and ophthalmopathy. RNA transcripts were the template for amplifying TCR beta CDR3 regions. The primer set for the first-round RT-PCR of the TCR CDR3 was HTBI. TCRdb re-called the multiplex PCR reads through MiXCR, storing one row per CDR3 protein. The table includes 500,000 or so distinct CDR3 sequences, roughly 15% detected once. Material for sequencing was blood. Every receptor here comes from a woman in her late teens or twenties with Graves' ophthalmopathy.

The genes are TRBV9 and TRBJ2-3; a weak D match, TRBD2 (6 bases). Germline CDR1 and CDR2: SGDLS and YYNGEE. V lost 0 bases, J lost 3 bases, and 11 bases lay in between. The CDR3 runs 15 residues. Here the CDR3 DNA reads TGTGCCAGCAGCGTAGCGGAGGGGTCGACAGATACGCAGTATTTT. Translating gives CASSVAEGSTDTQYF.

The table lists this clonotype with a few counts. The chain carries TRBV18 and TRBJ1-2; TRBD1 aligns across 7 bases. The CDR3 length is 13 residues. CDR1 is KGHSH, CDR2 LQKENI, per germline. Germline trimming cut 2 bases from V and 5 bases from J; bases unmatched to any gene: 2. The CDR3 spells CASSPVTGYGYTF. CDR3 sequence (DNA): TGTGCCAGCTCACCAGTGACAGGGTATGGCTACACCTTC.

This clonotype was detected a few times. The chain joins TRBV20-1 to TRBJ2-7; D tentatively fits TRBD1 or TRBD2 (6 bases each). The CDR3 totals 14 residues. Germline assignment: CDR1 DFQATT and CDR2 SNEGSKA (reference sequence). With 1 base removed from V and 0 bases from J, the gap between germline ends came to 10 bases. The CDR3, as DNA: TGCAGTGCTAGAGGGGGGGCCCTCTCCTACGAGCAGTACTTC. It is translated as CSARGGALSYEQYF.

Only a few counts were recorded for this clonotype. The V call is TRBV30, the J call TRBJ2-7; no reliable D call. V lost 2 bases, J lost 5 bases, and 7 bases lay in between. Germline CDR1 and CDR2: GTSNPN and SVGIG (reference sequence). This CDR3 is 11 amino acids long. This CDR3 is CAWSLAHEQYF. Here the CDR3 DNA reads TGTGCCTGGAGTTTGGCTCACGAGCAGTACTTC.

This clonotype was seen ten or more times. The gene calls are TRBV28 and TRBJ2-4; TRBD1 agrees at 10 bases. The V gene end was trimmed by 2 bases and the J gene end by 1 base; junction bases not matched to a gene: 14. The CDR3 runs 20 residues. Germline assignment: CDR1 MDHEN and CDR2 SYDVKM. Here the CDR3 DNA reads TGTGCCAGCAGTTTAGGATTTTCAGGACAGGGGGAGAGGGCCAAAAACATTCAGTACTTC. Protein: CASSLGFSGQGERAKNIQYF.

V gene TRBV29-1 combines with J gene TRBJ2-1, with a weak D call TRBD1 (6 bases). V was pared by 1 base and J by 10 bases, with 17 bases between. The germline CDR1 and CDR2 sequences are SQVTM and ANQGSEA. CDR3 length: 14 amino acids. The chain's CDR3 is CSVEAQGQGGEQFF. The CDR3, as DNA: TGCAGCGTTGAAGCCCAGGGGCAGGGTGGCGAGCAGTTCTTC.

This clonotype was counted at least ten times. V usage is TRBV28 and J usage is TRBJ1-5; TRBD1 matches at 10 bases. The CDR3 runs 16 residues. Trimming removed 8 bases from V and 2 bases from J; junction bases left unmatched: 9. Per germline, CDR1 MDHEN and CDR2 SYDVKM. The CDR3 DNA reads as TGTGCCAGCGGGACAGCCGGGACAGGGGGCAATCAGCCCCAGCATTTT. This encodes CASGTAGTGGNQPQHF.

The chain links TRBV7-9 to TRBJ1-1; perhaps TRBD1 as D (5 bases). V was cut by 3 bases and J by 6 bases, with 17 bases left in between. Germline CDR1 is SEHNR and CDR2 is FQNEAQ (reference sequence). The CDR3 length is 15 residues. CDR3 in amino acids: CASSFKDIRRAEAFF. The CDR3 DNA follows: TGTGCCAGCAGCTTTAAGGACATTCGGCGCGCTGAAGCTTTCTTT.